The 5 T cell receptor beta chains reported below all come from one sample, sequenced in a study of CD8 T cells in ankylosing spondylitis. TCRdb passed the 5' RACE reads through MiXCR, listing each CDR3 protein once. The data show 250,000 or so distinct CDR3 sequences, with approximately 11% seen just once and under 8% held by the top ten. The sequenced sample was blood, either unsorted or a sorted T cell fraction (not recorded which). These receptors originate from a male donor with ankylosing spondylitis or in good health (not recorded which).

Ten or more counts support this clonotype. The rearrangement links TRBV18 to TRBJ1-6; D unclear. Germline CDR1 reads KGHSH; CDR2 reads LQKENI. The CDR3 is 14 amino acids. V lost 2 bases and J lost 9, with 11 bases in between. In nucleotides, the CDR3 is TGTGCCAGCTCACCAGATGCGGGCAGTTCACCCCTCCACTTT. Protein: CASSPDAGSSPLHF.

The CDR3 DNA follows: TGTGCCAGCAGTTTTGGTGAGGGGGAGACCCAGTACTTC. It yields the protein CASSFGEGETQYF. This chain connects TRBV2 to TRBJ2-5; D may be TRBD1 or TRBD2 (5 bases each). The CDR3 has 13 residues. Germline-derived CDR1 and CDR2 are SNHLY and FYNNEI. V lost 5 bases and J 5 bases, leaving 12 bases between the germline ends.

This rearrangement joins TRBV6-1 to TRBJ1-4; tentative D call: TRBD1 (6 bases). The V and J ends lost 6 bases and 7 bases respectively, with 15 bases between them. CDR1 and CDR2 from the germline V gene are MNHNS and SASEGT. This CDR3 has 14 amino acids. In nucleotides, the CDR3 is TGTGCCAGCAGACGGACAGATACAATTGAAAAACTGTTTTTT. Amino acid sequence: CASRRTDTIEKLFF.

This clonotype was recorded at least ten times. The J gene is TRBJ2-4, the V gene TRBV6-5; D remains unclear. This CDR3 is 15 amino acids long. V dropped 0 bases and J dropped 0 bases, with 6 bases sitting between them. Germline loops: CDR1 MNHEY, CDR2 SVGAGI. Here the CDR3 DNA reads TGTGCCAGCAGTTACTCGAAGCTAGCCAAAAACATTCAGTACTTC. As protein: CASSYSKLAKNIQYF.

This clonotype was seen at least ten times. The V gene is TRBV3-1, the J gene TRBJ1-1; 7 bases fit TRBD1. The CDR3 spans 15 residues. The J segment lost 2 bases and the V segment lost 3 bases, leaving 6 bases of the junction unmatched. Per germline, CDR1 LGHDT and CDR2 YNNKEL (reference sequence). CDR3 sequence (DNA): TGTGCCAGCAGCCAGGAAGGGACAGCAAACACTGAAGCTTTCTTT. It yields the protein CASSQEGTANTEAFF.